This entry lists 3 T cell receptor beta chains sequenced from one sample in a study of blood T cells in healthy people across ages. Together with a sample-barcoded 5' primer, a J-beta primer mix was included in a second PCR lasting about 7 to 11 cycles. Using its own MiXCR run on the 5' RACE reads, TCRdb lists one record per CDR3 protein. The data show about 680,000 distinct CDR3 sequences, with more than 40% seen just once and 30% to 35% held by the top ten. Material: blood. These receptors were obtained from a woman aged 55-69 years in good health.

The sample holds a few counts of this clonotype. The chain employs TRBV28 and TRBJ1-2; D is unclear. The CDR3 totals 15 residues. Germline V gives CDR1 MDHEN, CDR2 SYDVKM. The V end was cut by 3 bases, the J end by 0 bases, with 11 bases between. CDR3 amino acids: CASSLQAVPNYGYTF. The CDR3 DNA reads TGTGCCAGCAGTTTGCAGGCGGTCCCTAACTATGGCTACACCTTC.

The chain carries TRBV6-2 or TRBV6-3 and TRBJ2-7, with D possibly called TRBD1 or TRBD2 (5 bases each). Trimming took off 10 bases at V and 0 bases at J, with 10 bases between the two ends. Germline values: CDR1 MNHEY, CDR2 SVGEGT. This CDR3 spans 12 amino acids. CDR3 sequence reads: CATWGSSYEQYF. The CDR3 DNA is TGTGCCACCTGGGGGTCCTCCTACGAGCAGTACTTC.

CDR3 loop: CASSYTGTGILNEQFF. The CDR3 nucleotides read TGTGCCAGCAGTTATACGGGGACAGGGATATTGAATGAGCAGTTCTTC. The gene calls are TRBV6-2 or TRBV6-3 and TRBJ2-1; 9 bases align to TRBD1. The V segment lost 3 bases and the J segment 7 bases; nucleotides outside the gene matches: 10. The CDR3 totals 16 residues. Germline V gene lookup returns CDR1 MNHEY and CDR2 SVGEGT.